The clone carrying this TCR beta chain was found a few times. The antigen is unknown. The sample originates from a study of T-cell reconstitution after alpha-beta-depleted transplantation in children. In germline, CDR1 is KGHSH, CDR2 LQKENI. The CDR3 has 14 amino acids. V trimming: 3 bases; J trimming: 6 bases; junction bases outside the gene matches: 5. A TCRbeta library incorporating unique molecular identifiers was prepared. TCRdb itself ran the PCR reads through MiXCR, one entry per CDR3 protein. The sample gives a few hundred thousand distinct CDR3 sequences, 25% to 30% of which show up once; 35% to 40% is in the top ten. General observations from the study: T-cell numbers and diversity, one year after transplant, stemmed largely from T cells that were newly produced. Surviving recipient T cells and intrathymic progenitors accounted for some patients' high TCRbeta diversity at day 60.

This chain connects TRBV18 to TRBJ1-5, with 7 bases lining up with TRBD1. The TCR comes from a boy younger than two with Wiskott-Aldrich syndrome, due to receive a stem cell transplant. The sample in question was PBMCs, obtained before TCRalphabeta/CD19-depleted stem cell transplant. The DNA for the CDR3 is TGTGCCAGCTCACCGACTACAGGGGTTCAGCCCCAGCATTTT. Amino acid sequence: CASSPTTGVQPQHF.